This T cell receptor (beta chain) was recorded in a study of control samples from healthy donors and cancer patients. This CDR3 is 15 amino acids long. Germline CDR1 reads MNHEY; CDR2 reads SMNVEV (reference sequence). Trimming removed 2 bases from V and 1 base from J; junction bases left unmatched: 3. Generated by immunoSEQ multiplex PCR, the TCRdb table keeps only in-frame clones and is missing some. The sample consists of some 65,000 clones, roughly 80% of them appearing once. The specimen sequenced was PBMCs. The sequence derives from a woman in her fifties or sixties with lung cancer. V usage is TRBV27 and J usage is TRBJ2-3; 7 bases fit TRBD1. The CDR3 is CASSLLGQGTDTQYF. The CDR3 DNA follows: TGTGCCAGCAGTTTACTAGGACAGGGCACAGATACGCAGTATTTT.